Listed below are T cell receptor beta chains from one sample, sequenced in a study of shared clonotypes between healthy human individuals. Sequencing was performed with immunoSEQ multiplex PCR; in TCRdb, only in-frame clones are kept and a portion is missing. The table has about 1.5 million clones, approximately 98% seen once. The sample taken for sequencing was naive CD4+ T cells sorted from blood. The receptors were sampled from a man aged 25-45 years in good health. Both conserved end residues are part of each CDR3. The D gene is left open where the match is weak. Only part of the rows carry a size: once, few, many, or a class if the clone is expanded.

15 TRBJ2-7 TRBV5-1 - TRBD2 CASSLAGTSFSEQYF TGCGCCAGCAGCTTGGCCGGGACTAGCTTCTCCGAGCAGTACTTC
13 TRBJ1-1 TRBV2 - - CASSDRVLAEAFF TGTGCCAGCAGTGACAGGGTCTTGGCTGAAGCTTTCTTT
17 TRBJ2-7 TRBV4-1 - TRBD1 CASSLLSGQGATYEQYF TGCGCCAGCAGCCTTCTTAGTGGACAGGGTGCCACCTACGAGCAGTACTTC
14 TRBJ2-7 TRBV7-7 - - CASSAQTGSYEQYF TGTGCCAGCAGCGCCCAGACAGGCTCCTACGAGCAGTACTTC
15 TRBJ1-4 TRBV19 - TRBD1 CASNRRTGWDEKLFF TGTGCCAGTAACCGCCGGACAGGGTGGGATGAAAAACTGTTTTTT
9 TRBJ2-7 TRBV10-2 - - CASLYEQYF TGCGCCAGCCTCTACGAGCAGTACTTC
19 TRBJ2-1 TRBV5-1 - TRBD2 CASSRPGLAGKGSYNEQFF TGCGCCAGCAGCCGTCCGGGACTAGCGGGGAAGGGCTCCTACAATGAGCAGTTCTTC
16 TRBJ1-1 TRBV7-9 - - CASSASYFTEDTEAFF TGTGCCAGCAGCGCTTCATACTTTACCGAGGACACTGAAGCTTTCTTT
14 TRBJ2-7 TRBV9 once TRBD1 CASSVATGGREQYF TGTGCCAGCAGCGTAGCCACAGGGGGTAGGGAGCAGTACTTC
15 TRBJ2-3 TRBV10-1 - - CASSRSGLLTDTQYF TGCGCCAGCAGTCGCAGCGGGCTCTTAACAGATACGCAGTATTTT
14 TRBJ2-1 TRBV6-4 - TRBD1 CASSAQGAYNEQFF TGTGCCAGCAGTGCACAGGGGGCCTACAATGAGCAGTTCTTC
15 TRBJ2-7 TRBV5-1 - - CASSLEERAYYEQYF TGCGCCAGCAGCCTGGAAGAGAGGGCCTACTACGAGCAGTACTTC
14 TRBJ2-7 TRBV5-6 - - CASSLVRAPYEQYF TGTGCCAGCAGCTTGGTGAGGGCCCCTTACGAGCAGTACTTC
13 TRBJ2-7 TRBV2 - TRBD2 CASQSGRAGEQYF TGTGCCAGTCAAAGCGGGAGGGCGGGAGAGCAGTACTTC
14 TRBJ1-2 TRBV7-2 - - CASSPTRGDLGYTF TGTGCCAGCAGCCCGACAAGGGGAGACCTGGGCTACACCTTC
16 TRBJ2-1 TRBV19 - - CASRSPQGWDYNEQFF TGTGCCAGTAGGAGTCCTCAGGGATGGGACTACAATGAGCAGTTCTTC
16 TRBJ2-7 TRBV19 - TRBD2 CASSSPRRGKSYEQYF TGTGCCAGTAGTAGCCCCAGGCGGGGGAAGTCCTACGAGCAGTACTTC
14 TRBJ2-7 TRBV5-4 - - CASSRTESPYEQYF TGTGCCAGCAGTCGGACAGAGAGTCCCTACGAGCAGTACTTC
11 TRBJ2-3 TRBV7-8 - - CASSVKDTQYF TGTGCCAGCAGCGTCAAAGATACGCAGTATTTT
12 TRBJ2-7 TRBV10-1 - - CASSSGVYEQYF TGCGCCAGCAGTTCGGGGGTTTACGAGCAGTACTTC
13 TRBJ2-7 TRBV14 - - CASSQVRANEQYF TGTGCCAGCAGCCAAGTTAGGGCAAACGAGCAGTACTTC
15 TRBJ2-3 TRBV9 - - CASSVAHGWPDTQYF TGTGCCAGCAGCGTAGCCCATGGGTGGCCAGATACGCAGTATTTT
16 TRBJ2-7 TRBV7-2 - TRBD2 CASRITGTSGSYEQYF TGTGCCAGCAGAATAACCGGGACTAGCGGCTCCTACGAGCAGTACTTC
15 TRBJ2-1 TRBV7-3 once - CASSFAVSSYNEQFF TGTGCCAGCAGCTTCGCCGTTAGCTCCTACAATGAGCAGTTCTTC
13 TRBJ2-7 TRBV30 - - CAWSYTGPYEQYF TGTGCCTGGAGCTATACAGGGCCCTACGAGCAGTACTTC
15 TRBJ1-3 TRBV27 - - CASSPSTGFGNTIYF TGTGCCAGCAGTCCGAGCACAGGGTTTGGAAACACCATATATTTT
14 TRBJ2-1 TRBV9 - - CASSVDMAGNEQFF TGTGCCAGCAGCGTAGATATGGCGGGGAATGAGCAGTTCTTC
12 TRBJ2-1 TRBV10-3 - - CAIYEPDGEQFF TGTGCCATTTATGAACCAGACGGGGAGCAGTTCTTC
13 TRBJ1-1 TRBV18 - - CASSPRRGTEAFF TGTGCCAGCTCACCACGTCGGGGCACTGAAGCTTTCTTT
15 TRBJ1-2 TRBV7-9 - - CASSLAGGSNYGYTF TGTGCCAGCAGCTTAGCAGGGGGGTCTAACTATGGCTACACCTTC
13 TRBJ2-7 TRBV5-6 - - CASSLATGYEQYF TGTGCCAGCAGCTTGGCTACAGGGTACGAGCAGTACTTC
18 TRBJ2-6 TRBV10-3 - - CAISDVQRTSSGANVLTF TGTGCCATCAGTGATGTACAGAGGACAAGCTCTGGGGCCAACGTCCTGACTTTC
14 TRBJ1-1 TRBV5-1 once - CASSPGTVNTEAFF TGCGCCAGCAGCCCCGGGACGGTGAACACTGAAGCTTTCTTT
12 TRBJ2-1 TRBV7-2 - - CASSPPRNEQFF TGTGCCAGCAGCCCTCCGAGGAATGAGCAGTTCTTC